The 9 T cell receptor beta chains in this list originate from one sample, sequenced in a study of T cell responses to AZD1222 COVID-19 vaccine. The repertoire was sequenced with immunoSEQ multiplex PCR; TCRdb's copy has only in-frame clones and lacks some. The sample lists about 150,000 clones; roughly 90% were seen once. The material was peripheral blood, obtained 28 days after the second AZD1222 dose. The source of these receptors is an adult who received the AZD1222 COVID-19 vaccine.

V and J are TRBV5-8 and TRBJ1-4; weak D call: TRBD1 (6 bases). The V end lost 7 bases, the J end lost 8 bases, and 15 bases lay between the germline ends. From germline, CDR1 is SGHTS and CDR2 YDEGEE. The CDR3 runs to 13 residues. CDR3 coding DNA: TGTGCCAGCTCTGGGGGGCTGAACGAAAAACTGTTTTTT. It translates to CASSGGLNEKLFF.

The chain recombines TRBV7-8 with TRBJ1-5, with D possibly TRBD1 on 5 matching bases. Germline loops: CDR1 SGHVS, CDR2 FQNEAQ. The V end lost 3 bases, the J end lost 4 bases, and 13 bases lay between the germline ends. The CDR3 is 15 residues long. The DNA of the CDR3 is TGTGCCAGCAGCTTGGCGGGGGGGGAGAATCAGCCCCAGCATTTT. It translates to CASSLAGGENQPQHF.

The J gene is TRBJ2-5, the V gene TRBV5-6, with D tentatively TRBD1 or TRBD2 (5 bases each). Trimming took 2 bases from V and 0 from J, leaving 17 bases between them. This CDR3 has 17 residues. In germline, CDR1 is SGHDT, CDR2 YYEEEE. CDR3 sequence (DNA): TGTGCCAGCAGCTTAGGGACGACGGACTTGTACCAAGAGACCCAGTACTTC. Its translation is CASSLGTTDLYQETQYF.

The J gene is TRBJ1-2, the V gene TRBV11-2, with 9 bases fitting TRBD1. Germline V CDR1 and CDR2: SGHAT, FQNNGV. The CDR3 spans 14 residues. V was clipped by 8 bases and J by 4 bases; unmatched bases: 8. CDR3 sequence: CASRQTGGIYGYTF. The CDR3 DNA reads TGTGCCAGCCGCCAAACAGGGGGCATCTATGGCTACACCTTC.

This chain connects TRBV15 to TRBJ1-1; D is possibly TRBD1 (6 bases). V was clipped by 2 bases and J by 6 bases, with 13 bases between them. This CDR3 has 14 amino acids. Germline V gene data show CDR1 as LNHNV and CDR2 as YYDKDF (reference sequence). The CDR3 here is CATSRQLQGPEAFF. CDR3 coding DNA: TGTGCCACCAGCAGACAATTACAGGGTCCTGAAGCTTTCTTT. Complete variable domain (other parts from reference TRBV15 and TRBJ1-1): DAMVIQNPRYQVTQFGKPVTLSCSQTLNHNVMYWYQQKSSQAPKLLFHYYDKDFNNEADTPDNFQSRRPNTSFCFLDIRSPGLGDTAMYLCATSRQLQGPEAFFGQGTRLTVV.

The chain carries TRBV6-5 and TRBJ1-3; D gene unclear. The CDR3 is 12 residues long. Trimming cost V 5 bases and J 4 bases, with 6 bases left between them. The germline V gene has CDR1 MNHEY and CDR2 SVGAGI. The CDR3 reads CASSRIGNTIYF. The CDR3 DNA reads as TGTGCCAGCAGTCGTATAGGAAACACCATATATTTT.

The V gene is TRBV4-1, the J gene TRBJ2-2; the D is unclear. This CDR3 region has 12 residues. Germline-derived CDR1 and CDR2 are MGHRA and YSYEKL. Between the trimmed V and J ends, which lost 0 bases and 7 bases, there was a span of 3 bases. The CDR3 spells CASSQEYGELFF. Here the CDR3 DNA reads TGCGCCAGCAGCCAAGAGTACGGGGAGCTGTTTTTT.

The CDR3 DNA sequence: TGCGCCAGCAGCTTGGTTGTAGCGGGGAACTCTGGGGCCAACGTCCTGACTTTC. Protein: CASSLVVAGNSGANVLTF. This chain uses TRBV5-1 with TRBJ2-6; 8 bases match TRBD2. Germline CDR1 reads SGHRS; CDR2 reads YFSETQ. J gave up 0 bases and V 0 bases, and 5 bases lay outside the gene matches. The CDR3 runs 18 residues.

The rearrangement joins TRBV27 to TRBJ2-7; D remains ambiguous. The CDR3 length is 14 residues. V was shortened by 2 bases and J by 5 bases, with 13 bases between the two germline ends. In germline, CDR1 is MNHEY, CDR2 SMNVEV (reference sequence). The CDR3 coding sequence is TGTGCCAGCAGTTTAGTTCCTAAAACCAACGAGCAGTACTTC. As protein: CASSLVPKTNEQYF.